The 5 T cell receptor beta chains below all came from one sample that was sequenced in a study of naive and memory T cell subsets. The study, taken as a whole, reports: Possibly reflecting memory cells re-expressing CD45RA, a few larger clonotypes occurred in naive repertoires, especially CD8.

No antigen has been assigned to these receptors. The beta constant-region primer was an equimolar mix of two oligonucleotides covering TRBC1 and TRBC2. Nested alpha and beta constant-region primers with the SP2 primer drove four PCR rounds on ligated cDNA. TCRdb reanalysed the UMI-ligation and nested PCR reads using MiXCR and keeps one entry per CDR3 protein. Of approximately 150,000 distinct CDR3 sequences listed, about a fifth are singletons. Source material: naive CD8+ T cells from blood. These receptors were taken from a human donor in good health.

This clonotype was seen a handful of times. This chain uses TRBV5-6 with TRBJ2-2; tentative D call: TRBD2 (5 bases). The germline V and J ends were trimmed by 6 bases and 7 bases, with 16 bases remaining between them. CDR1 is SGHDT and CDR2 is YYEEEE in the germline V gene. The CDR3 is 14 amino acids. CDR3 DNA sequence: TGTGCCAGCACCCGGTCATCGGGGATCGGGGAGCTGTTTTTT. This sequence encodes CASTRSSGIGELFF.

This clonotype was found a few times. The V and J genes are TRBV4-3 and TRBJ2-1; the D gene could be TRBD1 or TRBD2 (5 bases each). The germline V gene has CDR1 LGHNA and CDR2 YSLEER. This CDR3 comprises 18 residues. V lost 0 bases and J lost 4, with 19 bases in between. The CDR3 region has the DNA TGCGCCAGCAGCCAAGATGTGGGACCCGCGGTCGGTTACAATGAGCAGTTCTTC. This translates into CASSQDVGPAVGYNEQFF.

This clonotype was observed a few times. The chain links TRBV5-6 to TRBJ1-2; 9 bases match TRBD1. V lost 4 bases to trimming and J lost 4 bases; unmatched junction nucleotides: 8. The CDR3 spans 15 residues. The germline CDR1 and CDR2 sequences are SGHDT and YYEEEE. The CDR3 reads CASSPQTGGIYGYTF. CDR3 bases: TGTGCCAGCAGCCCCCAGACAGGGGGTATCTATGGCTACACCTTC.

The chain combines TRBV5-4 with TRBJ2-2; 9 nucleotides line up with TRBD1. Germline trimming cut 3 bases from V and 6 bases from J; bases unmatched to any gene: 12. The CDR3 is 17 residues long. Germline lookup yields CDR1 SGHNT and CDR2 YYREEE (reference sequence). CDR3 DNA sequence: TGTGCCAGCAGCTCAACTCCGGGACAGGGAGGATCCGGGGAGCTGTTTTTT. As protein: CASSSTPGQGGSGELFF.

CDR3 protein: CASSFRGGRNSYEQYF. CDR3 coding DNA: TGTGCCAGCAGTTTTCGAGGTGGGAGGAATTCCTACGAGCAGTACTTC. The chain uses TRBV28 and TRBJ2-7; TRBD2 might be the D (6 bases). Germline CDR1 and CDR2: MDHEN and SYDVKM. The CDR3 sequence is 16 residues long. V gave up 3 bases and J gave up 1 base, with 16 bases separating them.